Presented here are 14 T cell receptor beta chains from one specimen sequenced in a study of cytomegalovirus exposure and HLA in healthy donors. The primer mix had 60 Vbeta and 13 Jbeta primers. Sequencing used immunoSEQ multiplex PCR; TCRdb keeps in-frame clones, though not all of them. The sample table includes around 52,000 clones. The sequenced sample was PBMCs. These receptors all come from a woman in her fifties or sixties in good health and CMV-seropositive.

This rearrangement joins TRBV13 to TRBJ2-2; D possibly corresponds to TRBD1 (6 bases). V lost 3 bases and J lost 2, with 13 bases in between. Looked up from germline, CDR1 is PRHDT and CDR2 is FYEKMQ (reference sequence). The CDR3 consists of 16 residues. The CDR3 loop reads CASSLTGARNTGELFF. Written as DNA, the CDR3 is TGTGCCAGCAGCTTGACAGGAGCCCGAAACACCGGGGAGCTGTTTTTT.

The chain links TRBV7-9 to TRBJ1-1, with TRBD1 identical over 8 bases. V lost 2 bases and J lost 3; bases outside the gene matches: 2. The CDR3 is 14 amino acids. Germline assignment: CDR1 SEHNR and CDR2 FQNEAQ (reference sequence). The CDR3 region is CASSLQGADTEAFF. The DNA of the CDR3 is TGTGCCAGCAGCTTACAGGGGGCCGACACTGAAGCTTTCTTT.

This chain links TRBV7-9 with TRBJ1-6; the D is unclear. The length of the CDR3 is 15 residues. V shed 5 bases and J shed 5 bases, with 13 bases lying between them. Germline CDR1 and CDR2: SEHNR and FQNEAQ (reference sequence). For the CDR3, the DNA is TGTGCCAGCAGCGCCGAGTCTTACGATAATTCACCCCTCCACTTT. Translation: CASSAESYDNSPLHF.

The CDR3 region has the DNA TGCAGCGGCCTAGGGGGGGGTTGGTCCTACAATGAGCAGTTCTTC. This translates into CSGLGGGWSYNEQFF. This chain joins TRBV29-1 and TRBJ2-1; a weak D match, TRBD2 (7 bases). The CDR3 is 15 amino acids. From germline, CDR1 is SQVTM and CDR2 ANQGSEA. V dropped 7 bases and J dropped 1 base, with 17 bases sitting between them.

The genes are TRBV30 and TRBJ2-5; TRBD2 might be the D (6 bases). V shed 0 bases and J shed 6 bases, with 11 bases lying between them. This CDR3 has 13 residues. Per germline, CDR1 GTSNPN and CDR2 SVGIG (reference sequence). In DNA form, the CDR3 reads TGTGCCTGGAGTGTGGGGGGAAGGAAGACCCAGTACTTC. This encodes CAWSVGGRKTQYF.

The chain is built from TRBV6-5 and TRBJ2-1; no clear D. The CDR3 sequence is 15 residues long. V shed 0 bases and J shed 0 bases, with 6 bases lying between them. CDR1 is MNHEY and CDR2 is SVGAGI in the germline V gene. The CDR3 nucleotides read TGTGCCAGCAGTTACTCCCGGAGCTCCTACAATGAGCAGTTCTTC. Its translation: CASSYSRSSYNEQFF.

The gene calls are TRBV5-8 and TRBJ1-5; no reliable D call. This CDR3 contains 13 residues. Per the germline V gene, CDR1 is SGHTS and CDR2 is YDEGEE. Trimming removed 5 bases at V and 0 bases at J, with 6 bases between. In DNA, the CDR3 is TGTGCCAGCAGGTTCTATAGCAATCAGCCCCAGCATTTT. This translates into CASRFYSNQPQHF.

The chain carries TRBV4-1 and TRBJ1-1, with 10 positions matching TRBD1. Per the germline V gene, CDR1 is MGHRA and CDR2 is YSYEKL. The CDR3 runs to 20 residues. V lost 3 bases, J lost 0 bases, and 16 bases stayed unmatched. CDR3 sequence (DNA): TGCGCCAGCAGCCATGACCGGCAGGGACAGGGGCCCTCAGTGAACACTGAAGCTTTCTTT. It specifies CASSHDRQGQGPSVNTEAFF.

The chain combines TRBV4-3 with TRBJ1-2; 11 bases are shared with TRBD1. CDR3 length: 17 residues. The germline gives CDR1 LGHNA, CDR2 YSLEER. J was trimmed by 4 bases and V by 1 base; bases with no gene match: 8. In DNA, the CDR3 is TGCGCCAGCAGCCAAGGCCCGGGGACAGGGGGTTCCTATGGCTACACCTTC. It encodes CASSQGPGTGGSYGYTF.

This chain joins TRBV28 and TRBJ2-5, with D tentatively TRBD1 (5 bases). CDR3 length: 13 residues. Trimming took off 8 bases at V and 5 bases at J, with 15 bases between the two ends. The germline V gene has CDR1 MDHEN and CDR2 SYDVKM. The CDR3 sequence: CASLLTGRETQYF. The CDR3 nucleotides are TGTGCCAGCTTATTAACAGGCCGGGAGACCCAGTACTTC.

The chain has TRBV4-3 and TRBJ1-2; D is unresolved. With 2 bases removed from V and 5 bases from J, the gap between germline ends came to 15 bases. The CDR3 has 15 amino acids. Germline values: CDR1 LGHNA, CDR2 YSLEER. The CDR3 nucleotides are TGCGCCAGCAGCCAAAGGGAGATCCTCGGGTATGGCTACACCTTC. Protein sequence: CASSQREILGYGYTF.

The chain carries TRBV4-1 and TRBJ1-6, with no clear D. The CDR3 runs to 12 residues. The V and J ends lost 4 bases and 9 bases respectively, with 7 bases between them. Germline CDR1 and CDR2: MGHRA and YSYEKL. CDR3 nucleotides: TGCGCCAGCAGCCCGATAGCTTCACCCCTCCACTTT. Residues: CASSPIASPLHF.

V is TRBV5-1 and J is TRBJ2-7; a possible D gene is TRBD2 (5 bases). V was cut by 1 base and J by 2 bases, with 13 bases left in between. The length of the CDR3 is 15 residues. The germline V gene encodes CDR1 SGHRS and CDR2 YFSETQ. DNA of the CDR3: TGCGCCAGCAGCTTGAGGCGGGTAGGAACCTACGAGCAGTACTTC. This gives the protein CASSLRRVGTYEQYF.

The chain links TRBV15 to TRBJ2-5; D is ambiguous. The DNA end is more similar to TRBJ2-7, so the J call may be wrong. In germline, CDR1 is LNHNV, CDR2 YYDKDF (reference sequence). This CDR3 has 12 amino acids. For the CDR3, the DNA is TGTGCCACCAGCAGCAGTCACTACGAGCAGTACTTC. Residues: CATSSSHYEQYF.